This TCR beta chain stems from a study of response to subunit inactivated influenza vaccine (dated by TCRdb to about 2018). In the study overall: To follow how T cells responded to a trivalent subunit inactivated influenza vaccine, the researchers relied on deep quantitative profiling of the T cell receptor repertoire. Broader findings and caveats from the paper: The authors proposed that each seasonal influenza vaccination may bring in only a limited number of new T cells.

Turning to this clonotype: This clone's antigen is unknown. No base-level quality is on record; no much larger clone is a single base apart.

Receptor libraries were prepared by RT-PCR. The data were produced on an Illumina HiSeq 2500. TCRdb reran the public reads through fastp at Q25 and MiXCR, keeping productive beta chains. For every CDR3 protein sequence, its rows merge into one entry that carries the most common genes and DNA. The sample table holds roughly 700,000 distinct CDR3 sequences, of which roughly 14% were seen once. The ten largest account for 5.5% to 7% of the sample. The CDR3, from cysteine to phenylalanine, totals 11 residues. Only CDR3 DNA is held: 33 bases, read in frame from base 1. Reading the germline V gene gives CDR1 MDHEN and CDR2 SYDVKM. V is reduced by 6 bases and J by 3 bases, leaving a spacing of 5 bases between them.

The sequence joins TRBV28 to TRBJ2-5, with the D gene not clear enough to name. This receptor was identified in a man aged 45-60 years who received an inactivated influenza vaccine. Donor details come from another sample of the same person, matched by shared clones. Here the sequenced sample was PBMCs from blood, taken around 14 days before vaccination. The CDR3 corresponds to CASRVKETQYF. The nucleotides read TGTGCCAGCAGAGTGAAAGAGACCCAGTACTTC.